This TCR beta chain was profiled in a study of T-cell memory formation after mild COVID-19. The overall study: TCR clustering was largely donor specific. Study results and caveats: Contracting clones localized mainly to CM and EM when CD4+ and mainly to EMRA when CD8+.

Each CDR3 protein is one row after TCRdb ran MiXCR on the 5' RACE reads. The table lists roughly 500,000 distinct CDR3 sequences, roughly 20% of them singletons. This clonotype was seen repeatedly, ten times or more. Antigen specificity is unknown. The CDR3 runs 15 residues. Germline V gives CDR1 SGHVS, CDR2 FNYEAQ. V dropped 3 bases and J dropped 8 bases, with 16 bases sitting between them. Sequenced input: PBMCs or a T cell subset sorted from them (not recorded which). This TCR was sampled from an adult woman who had mild COVID-19 (a few samples of this study predate the infection). Cell type and time point are not known. This rearrangement joins TRBV7-6 to TRBJ1-4, with a tentative D call TRBD1 (5 bases). The CDR3 sequence is CASSFTGTPVEKLFF. CDR3 coding DNA: TGTGCCAGCAGCTTTACCGGGACTCCGGTCGAAAAACTGTTTTTT.